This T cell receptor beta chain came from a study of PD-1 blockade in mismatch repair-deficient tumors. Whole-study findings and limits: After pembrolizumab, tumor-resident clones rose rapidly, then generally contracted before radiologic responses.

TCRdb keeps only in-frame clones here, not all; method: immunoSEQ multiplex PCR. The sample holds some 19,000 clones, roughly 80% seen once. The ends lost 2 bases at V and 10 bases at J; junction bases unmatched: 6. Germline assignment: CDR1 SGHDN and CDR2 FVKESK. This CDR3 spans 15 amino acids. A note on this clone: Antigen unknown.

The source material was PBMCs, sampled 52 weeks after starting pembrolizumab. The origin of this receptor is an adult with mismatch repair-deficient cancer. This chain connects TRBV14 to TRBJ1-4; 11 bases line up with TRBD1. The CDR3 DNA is TGTGCCAGCAGCCAACCGGGACAGGGGGTCCCAAAACTGTTTTTT. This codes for CASSQPGQGVPKLFF. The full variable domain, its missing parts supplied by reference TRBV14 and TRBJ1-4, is EAGVTQFPSHSVIEKGQTVTLRCDPISGHDNLYWYRRVMGKEIKFLLHFVKESKQDESGMPNNRFLAERTGGTYSTLKVQPAELEDSGVYFCASSQPGQGVPKLFFGSGTQLSVL.